Detailed here is one TCR beta chain. The antigen it recognizes is unknown. No clone much larger than this one lies a single base away; base qualities are absent. The CDR3 goes from the cysteine to the phenylalanine over 12 residues. Left in the record is the CDR3 DNA by itself, 36 bases read in frame from the first base. The germline V gene yields KGHSH for CDR1 and LQKENI for CDR2. V trim: 4 bases; J trim: 5 bases; unmatched bases: 0. The sample comes from a study of CD8 T cells in ankylosing spondylitis (dated by TCRdb to 2017 to 2019). The study in broad terms: The study set out to find disease-linked TCR variants by profiling T cell receptor beta repertoires in ankylosing spondylitis patients and healthy donors. The full study cohort was made up of about 25 ankylosing spondylitis patients and some 100 healthy donors. Peripheral blood was sampled, and synovial fluid was additionally collected from ankylosing spondylitis patients.

Here is what the overall study found, with its caveats: Blood from ankylosing spondylitis patients appeared to be characterized by a TCR beta motif made up of under ten highly homologous amino acid variants. Some TCR beta motif variants had previously been reported in synovial fluid and blood of reactive arthritis patients, which suggested common disease-initiation mechanisms. The disease-linked clones had a CD8+ phenotype and were found at relatively low frequencies in peripheral blood. Significant enrichment of the disease-linked clones was reported in matched synovial fluid samples from ankylosing spondylitis patients.

The sample was run on an Illumina HiSeq 2500. Quantitative 5'-RACE with molecular barcodes was the method used to prepare the TCR beta libraries. The study's own analysis went as follows. Disease-linked TCR variants were identified with a new computational method built on a probabilistic model of VDJ rearrangement. TCRdb trimmed public reads at Q25 via fastp, called clones via MiXCR and kept in-frame beta chains. Entries that share a CDR3 protein sequence are merged under the most common genes and DNA. The V and J calls come from TCRdb's annotation, not from the publication. This sample comprises fewer than 250,000 distinct CDR3 sequences, roughly a tenth of them detected only once. The ten biggest clones cover about 3% of the sample.

The receptor's source is a male donor with ankylosing spondylitis or in good health (not recorded which). The V gene is TRBV18 and the J gene is TRBJ2-7, with TRBD1 matching 9 junction bases. The sequenced sample consisted of blood, either unsorted or a sorted T cell fraction (not recorded which). The CDR3 region: CASSRTGDEQYF. The sequence in DNA is TGTGCCAGCTCACGGACAGGGGACGAGCAGTACTTC.